One TCR beta chain is described in this entry. Its antigen remains unidentified. The data belong to a study of shared clonotypes between healthy human individuals. Study-level findings and limits: Sampling was confined to blood; repertoires within tissues likely differ.

The authors divided CD4+ cells into CD45RA+ naive and CD45RA-negative memory subsets. Measured with immunoSEQ multiplex PCR; TCRdb has only the in-frame clones, and not every one. The sample includes roughly 1,000,000 clones, approximately 80% of them seen just once. Sequences were obtained from memory CD4+ T cells from PBMCs. Indicated subset: CD45RA-negative fraction. The origin of this receptor is a young man in good health. Some clones in this sample may be carry-over from other donors' samples.

The CDR3 DNA sequence: TGTGCCAGCAGCTTAGTAGCAGGGTCTCGCACAGATACGCAGTATTTT. Its protein is CASSLVAGSRTDTQYF. The genes are TRBV7-9 and TRBJ2-3; tentatively, D is TRBD1 (5 bases). V dropped 1 base and J dropped 1 base, with 12 bases sitting between them. Germline CDR1 reads SEHNR; CDR2 reads FQNEAQ (reference sequence). The CDR3 totals 16 residues.